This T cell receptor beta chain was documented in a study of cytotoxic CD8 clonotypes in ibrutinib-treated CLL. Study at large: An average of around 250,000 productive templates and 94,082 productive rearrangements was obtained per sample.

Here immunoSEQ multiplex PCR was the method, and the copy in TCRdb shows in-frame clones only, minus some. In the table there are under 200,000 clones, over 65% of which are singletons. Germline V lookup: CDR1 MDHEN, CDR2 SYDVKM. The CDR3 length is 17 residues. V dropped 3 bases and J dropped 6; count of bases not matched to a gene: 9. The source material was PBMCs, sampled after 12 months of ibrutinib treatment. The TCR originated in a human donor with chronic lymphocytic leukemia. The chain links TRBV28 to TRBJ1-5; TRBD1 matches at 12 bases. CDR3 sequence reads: CASSFSPGTGGGQPQHF. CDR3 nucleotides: TGTGCCAGCAGTTTCTCACCCGGGACAGGGGGCGGTCAGCCCCAGCATTTT.